This passage covers 28 T cell receptor beta chains from one sample sequenced in a study of blood T cells in healthy people across ages. The use of a sample-barcoded 5' primer and a J-beta primer mix characterized a second PCR of roughly 6 to 11 cycles. TCRdb passed the 5' RACE reads through MiXCR, listing each CDR3 protein once. The profile shows some 1.8 million distinct CDR3 sequences, approximately 39% of them singletons. Sequences were obtained from blood. These receptor sequences come from a human donor in good health.

In the case of this clonotype: One junction end does not reproduce the germline sequence, and a read error may be involved. The CDR3 DNA sequence: TGCGTCAGCAGCCCTGGGACAGGGAACACTGAAGCTTTCTTT. Protein product: CVSSPGTGNTEAFF. The chain is built from TRBV5-1 and TRBJ1-1; 8 nucleotides match TRBD1. There are 14 residues in the CDR3. CDR1 is SGHRS, CDR2 YFSETQ, per germline.

This clonotype has a handful of counts. The rearrangement joins TRBV6-5 to TRBJ1-2, with D hard to call. CDR1 and CDR2 (germline): MNHEY, SVGAGI. V was clipped by 0 bases and J by 4 bases, with 9 bases between them. The CDR3 covers 14 residues. CDR3 in amino acids: CASSYSLIGYGYTF. CDR3 nucleotides: TGTGCCAGCAGTTACTCGCTCATCGGCTATGGCTACACCTTC.

The chain uses TRBV20-1 and TRBJ2-3; TRBD2 aligns across 8 bases. The J segment lost 3 bases and the V segment lost 3 bases, leaving 8 bases of the junction unmatched. CDR1 DFQATT and CDR2 SNEGSKA come from the germline V gene (reference sequence). The CDR3 spans 15 residues. CDR3 in amino acids: CSASLRGGLTDTQYF. CDR3 nucleotide sequence: TGCAGTGCTAGCCTACGGGGGGGCCTAACAGATACGCAGTATTTT.

The rearrangement uses TRBV5-6 and TRBJ2-1; 11 nucleotides align to TRBD1. Germline V gene lookup returns CDR1 SGHDT and CDR2 YYEEEE. The CDR3 is made up of 17 amino acids. Unmatched junction bases numbered 9, after V lost 4 bases and J lost 3 bases. The CDR3 nucleotides read TGTGCCAGCAGCGCCGGGACAGGGGGGATTGACTACAATGAGCAGTTCTTC. Translation: CASSAGTGGIDYNEQFF.

J is TRBJ2-7 and V is TRBV20-1; tentatively, D is TRBD1 or TRBD2 (6 bases each). Germline CDR1 and CDR2: DFQATT and SNEGSKA (reference sequence). CDR3 length equals 15 residues. The V end lost 3 bases, the J end lost 7 bases, and 22 bases lay between the germline ends. This CDR3 is CSASNLGAGAGEQYF. For the CDR3, the DNA is TGCAGTGCTAGCAACCTGGGGGCAGGGGCGGGGGAGCAGTACTTC.

As for this clonotype: One end of the junction is discordant with germline, which a read error may explain. The chain couples TRBV6-5 to TRBJ1-2; 9 bases match TRBD1. In germline, CDR1 is MNHEY, CDR2 SVGAGI. CDR3 length: 18 amino acids. DNA of the CDR3: TGTGCCAGCAGTTACGACTTGGAAGGACAGGGGTTTAACTGTGGCTACACCTTC. This encodes CASSYDLEGQGFNCGYTF.

This clonotype was seen a handful of times. The chain joins TRBV4-3 to TRBJ1-2; D remains unclear. CDR3 length: 16 residues. Germline V lookup: CDR1 LGHNA, CDR2 YSLEER. The V end lost 4 bases, the J end lost 5 bases, and 20 bases lay between the germline ends. The CDR3: CASSPMLVQEGYGYTF. The DNA for the CDR3 is TGCGCCAGCAGCCCCATGTTGGTGCAGGAAGGGTATGGCTACACCTTC.

This sequence joins TRBV7-3 and TRBJ1-1; D possibly corresponds to TRBD1 (5 bases). V shed 6 bases and J shed 0 bases, with 11 bases lying between them. In germline, CDR1 is SGHTA, CDR2 FQGTGA. The CDR3 has 14 amino acids. The CDR3 protein is CASSEGRMNTEAFF. CDR3 sequence (DNA): TGTGCCAGCAGTGAGGGACGGATGAACACTGAAGCTTTCTTT.

The rearrangement uses TRBV18 and TRBJ2-4; maybe TRBD1 (5 bases). The end of the DNA aligns better with TRBJ2-7, so the J call may be wrong. CDR1 is KGHSH and CDR2 is LQKENI in the germline V gene. The CDR3 sequence is 15 residues long. The CDR3 DNA sequence: TGTGCCAGCTCACCACCAACAGGCCTAGACTACGAGCAGTACTTC. This codes for CASSPPTGLDYEQYF.

This clonotype has just a few counts. The chain joins TRBV6-2 or TRBV6-3 to TRBJ2-3; TRBD2 agrees at 10 bases. Germline V lookup: CDR1 MNHEY, CDR2 SVGEGT. The V gene end was trimmed by 2 bases and the J gene end by 3 bases; junction bases not matched to a gene: 8. There are 17 residues in the CDR3. The CDR3: CASSYVQKRGGTDTQYF. The CDR3 DNA reads as TGTGCCAGCAGTTACGTCCAGAAGCGGGGGGGAACAGATACGCAGTATTTT.

The chain couples TRBV28 to TRBJ1-4, with D maybe TRBD1 (5 bases). In germline, CDR1 is MDHEN, CDR2 SYDVKM. The CDR3 consists of 13 residues. With 6 bases removed from V and 5 bases from J, the gap between germline ends came to 10 bases. The CDR3: CASRSGGNEKLFF. The CDR3 coding sequence is TGTGCCAGCAGATCCGGGGGGAATGAAAAACTGTTTTTT.

This clonotype has only a few counts. This chain joins TRBV5-6 and TRBJ2-1; the match to TRBD2 covers 11 bases. This CDR3 is built from 16 residues. V was clipped by 2 bases and J by 6 bases; unmatched bases: 7. Per germline, CDR1 SGHDT and CDR2 YYEEEE. The CDR3 loop is CASSFLAGGEGNEQFF. CDR3 bases: TGTGCCAGCAGCTTCCTAGCGGGGGGCGAGGGCAATGAGCAGTTCTTC. Full variable domain (outside the CDR3, taken from reference TRBV5-6 and TRBJ2-1): DAGVTQSPTHLIKTRGQQVTLRCSPKSGHDTVSWYQQALGQGPQFIFQYYEEEERQRGNFPDRFSGHQFPNYSSELNVNALLLGDSALYLCASSFLAGGEGNEQFFGPGTRLTVL.

The chain couples TRBV19 to TRBJ1-2, with 9 bases identical to TRBD1. The CDR3 extends over 14 amino acids. V gave up 9 bases and J gave up 2 bases; unmatched junction bases: 7. Germline V gene sequence: CDR1 LNHDA, CDR2 SQIVND (reference sequence). CDR3 in DNA: TGTGCCAGCTTAAGGACAGGGGACAACTATGGCTACACCTTC. Its translation: CASLRTGDNYGYTF. The whole variable domain, filled in from reference TRBV19 and TRBJ1-2, reads DGGITQSPKYLFRKEGQNVTLSCEQNLNHDAMYWYRQDPGQGLRLIYYSQIVNDFQKGDIAEGYSVSREKKESFPLTVTSAQKNPTAFYLCASLRTGDNYGYTFGSGTRLTVV.

There are a few counts of this clonotype. The genes are TRBV7-6 and TRBJ1-1; D is unclear. The germline V gene encodes CDR1 SGHVS and CDR2 FNYEAQ. This CDR3 spans 14 amino acids. Trimming removed 3 bases from V and 0 bases from J, with 8 bases in between. As DNA, the CDR3 is TGTGCCAGCAGCTTGAGACCTATGAACACTGAAGCTTTCTTT. Translating gives CASSLRPMNTEAFF.

In its sample, this clonotype was seen a few times. This chain links TRBV9 with TRBJ1-2; TRBD1 matches 7 bases. V was clipped by 0 bases and J by 8 bases; unmatched bases: 7. The CDR3 loop spans 14 amino acids. The germline gives CDR1 SGDLS, CDR2 YYNGEE. The CDR3 DNA sequence: TGTGCCAGCAGCGTAGGACAGGGCAGACGAGGCTACACCTTC. It yields the protein CASSVGQGRRGYTF.

This clonotype was detected many times. The J gene is TRBJ1-5, the V gene TRBV6-2 or TRBV6-3; weak D call: TRBD1 (5 bases). V lost 11 bases and J lost 3, with 11 bases in between. This CDR3 contains 12 residues. CDR1 MNHEY and CDR2 SVGEGT come from the germline V gene. The DNA of the CDR3 is TGTGCCTCCCGGGACTCCAATCAGCCCCAGCATTTT. Translation: CASRDSNQPQHF.

The chain has TRBV9 and TRBJ2-1; tentatively, D is TRBD2 (6 bases). The CDR3 length is 15 residues. The V end lost 0 bases, the J end lost 10 bases, and 17 bases lay between the germline ends. Germline CDR1 reads SGDLS; CDR2 reads YYNGEE. The CDR3, as DNA: TGTGCCAGCAGCGTAGATAGCGGAGGGATGGGGGAGCAGTTCTTC. Its translation is CASSVDSGGMGEQFF.

J is TRBJ2-3 and V is TRBV13; D possibly corresponds to TRBD1 (5 bases). Between the trimmed V and J ends, which lost 5 bases and 2 bases, there was a span of 17 bases. The CDR3 is 16 amino acids. Looked up from germline, CDR1 is PRHDT and CDR2 is FYEKMQ (reference sequence). The CDR3 loop is CASSQRGSVYTDTQYF. DNA for the CDR3: TGTGCCAGCAGCCAAAGGGGTTCTGTGTACACAGATACGCAGTATTTT.

Comments on this clonotype: One junction end does not reproduce the germline sequence, and a read error may be involved. This chain uses TRBV5-1 with TRBJ2-2, with 8 bases that match TRBD2. This CDR3 is built from 15 residues. The germline V gene encodes CDR1 SGHRS and CDR2 YFSETQ. The CDR3 spells CASSLYGGDTGELFF. Written as DNA, the CDR3 is TGTGCCAGCAGCTTATACGGGGGGGACACCGGGGAGCTGTTTTTT.

This clonotype was observed many times. The chain has TRBV7-2 and TRBJ1-2, with 9 bases that match TRBD1. Germline trimming cut 5 bases from V and 11 bases from J; bases unmatched to any gene: 15. The CDR3 spans 15 residues. The germline V gene has CDR1 SGHTA and CDR2 FQGNSA. The CDR3 region is CASSADIQGAGLYTF. The CDR3 coding sequence is TGTGCCAGCAGCGCCGATATACAGGGGGCGGGTCTATACACCTTC.

This clonotype was seen only a few times. The rearrangement links TRBV6-1 to TRBJ2-1; D remains ambiguous. Germline CDR1 reads MNHNS; CDR2 reads SASEGT. Trimming stripped 4 bases from V and 9 bases from J, with 10 bases between. The CDR3 extends over 12 amino acids. CDR3 region: CASSVVRGEQFF. The DNA for the CDR3 is TGTGCCAGCAGTGTTGTGCGTGGTGAGCAGTTCTTC.

The chain's CDR3 is CASSPTGTRSYEQYF. The CDR3 nucleotides are TGTGCCAGCAGCCCCACCGGGACTAGGTCCTACGAGCAGTACTTC. The rearrangement uses TRBV12-3 or TRBV12-4 and TRBJ2-7; 8 bases line up with TRBD2. This CDR3 comprises 15 residues. After removal of 6 bases from V and 1 base from J, the junction contained 8 bases not matched to a gene.

This chain uses TRBV6-2 or TRBV6-3 with TRBJ2-1; TRBD1 matches at 9 bases. The CDR3 length is 18 residues. V shed 7 bases, J shed 7 bases, and the junction held 20 bases outside the gene matches. Germline V gives CDR1 MNHEY, CDR2 SVGEGT. The chain's CDR3 is CASTERTSGTGWDNEQFF. The CDR3, as DNA: TGTGCCAGCACTGAAAGAACCTCCGGGACAGGGTGGGATAATGAGCAGTTCTTC.

This rearrangement joins TRBV7-2 to TRBJ2-1; TRBD1 agrees at 7 bases. The CDR3 is 15 amino acids. J gave up 8 bases and V 5 bases, and 12 bases lay outside the gene matches. The germline CDR1 and CDR2 sequences are SGHTA and FQGNSA. The CDR3 loop is CASSRPDRAVDEQFF. CDR3 nucleotide sequence: TGTGCCAGCAGCCGACCCGACAGGGCTGTGGATGAGCAGTTCTTC.

This clonotype was seen a handful of times. The chain uses TRBV4-3 and TRBJ2-7; no reliable D call. The V and J ends lost 0 bases and 4 bases respectively, with 10 bases between them. This CDR3 comprises 14 residues. CDR1 and CDR2 from the germline V gene are LGHNA and YSLEER. CDR3: CASSQERRAYEQYF. Written as DNA, the CDR3 is TGCGCCAGCAGCCAAGAACGTAGGGCGTACGAGCAGTACTTC.

For this clonotype: Compared with germline, one end of the junction differs, possibly owing to a read error. The J gene is TRBJ1-1, the V gene TRBV5-1; D call uncertain. CDR1 and CDR2 (germline): SGHRS, YFSETQ. The CDR3 extends over 13 amino acids. The DNA for the CDR3 is TGCGCCGGCAGCGAACAGTCGAACACTGAAGCTTTCTTT. It yields the protein CAGSEQSNTEAFF.

This clonotype was found a few times. V gene TRBV5-1 combines with J gene TRBJ2-3, with unresolved D. Per the germline V gene, CDR1 is SGHRS and CDR2 is YFSETQ. The CDR3 covers 15 residues. Trimming pared 1 base from V and 1 base from J, leaving 10 bases between. CDR3 bases: TGCGCCAGCAGCTTGTACGGCCTCGGCACAGATACGCAGTATTTT. It translates to CASSLYGLGTDTQYF.

This clonotype was detected once. The chain employs TRBV7-3 and TRBJ2-3; weak D call: TRBD2 (5 bases). Germline loops: CDR1 SGHTA, CDR2 FQGTGA. The V end lost 5 bases, the J end lost 5 bases, and 11 bases lay between the germline ends. The CDR3 extends over 13 amino acids. The CDR3 region is CASSQPGIDTQYF. In DNA form, the CDR3 reads TGTGCCAGCAGCCAGCCGGGAATAGATACGCAGTATTTT.